This entry lists 31 T cell receptor beta chains sequenced from one sample in a study of cytomegalovirus exposure and HLA in healthy donors (dated by TCRdb to the late 2010s). To prepare the library, the immunoSEQ multiplex PCR assay was applied. A mixture of 60 forward primers for TCR Vbeta segments and 13 reverse primers for TCR Jbeta segments was used in the multiplex PCR. Held by TCRdb, this immuneACCESS table contains in-frame sequences only and omits some clones. Under half of the omission traces to an unresolved V gene where checked; the cause of the rest is unknown. The sample table records about 160,000 clones; about 79% of these occur just once. The ten most abundant clones make up about 6% of the sample. Input material: PBMCs. The source is a man between 45 and 60 years old in good health and CMV-seropositive.

The J gene is TRBJ2-1, the V gene TRBV18, with 9 bases identical to TRBD2. The CDR3 length is 17 residues. In germline, CDR1 is KGHSH, CDR2 LQKENI. V was pared by 3 bases and J by 0 bases, with 6 bases of the junction left unmatched. The CDR3 DNA follows: TGTGCCAGCTCACCTTCTAGCGGGGTTAGCTCCTACAATGAGCAGTTCTTC. It translates to CASSPSSGVSSYNEQFF.

This clone has only a few counts. The chain links TRBV5-4 to TRBJ1-1; 11 bases are a match to TRBD1. V was pared by 5 bases and J by 3 bases, with 3 bases of the junction left unmatched. The CDR3 spans 14 residues. CDR1 is SGHNT, CDR2 YYREEE, per germline (reference sequence). The chain's CDR3 is CASRRTGGDTEAFF. For the CDR3, the DNA is TGTGCCAGCAGGAGGACAGGGGGCGACACTGAAGCTTTCTTT.

V and J are TRBV14 and TRBJ2-2; weak D call: TRBD2 (5 bases). The CDR3 covers 16 residues. The germline V and J ends were trimmed by 2 bases and 7 bases, with 17 bases remaining between them. Per germline, CDR1 SGHDN and CDR2 FVKESK. For the CDR3, the DNA is TGTGCCAGCAGCCAATGGGCCCCCGGGAATGGCGGGGAGCTGTTTTTT. Its translation: CASSQWAPGNGGELFF.

The chain uses TRBV5-1 and TRBJ2-5, with D maybe TRBD2 (5 bases). The CDR3 runs 14 residues. Trimming pared 4 bases from V and 2 bases from J, leaving 12 bases between. The V gene's germline CDR1 is SGHRS and CDR2 YFSETQ. The chain's CDR3 is CASSPYGGQETQYF. CDR3 DNA: TGCGCCAGCAGCCCCTACGGAGGACAAGAGACCCAGTACTTC.

The chain couples TRBV11-2 to TRBJ2-7; tentative D call: TRBD2 (6 bases). The V gene lost 1 base and the J gene lost 5 bases, with 12 bases spanning the gap. Per germline, CDR1 SGHAT and CDR2 FQNNGV. The CDR3 consists of 14 residues. As DNA, the CDR3 is TGTGCCAGCAGCTTAGGACTGGGGACTGACGAGCAGTACGTC. Translation: CASSLGLGTDEQYV.

This chain joins TRBV6-1 and TRBJ2-4; tentatively, D is TRBD1 (6 bases). The CDR3 is 15 residues long. The V gene's germline CDR1 is MNHNS and CDR2 SASEGT. Trimming shortened V by 5 bases and J by 1 base, and 12 bases separated the two germline ends. CDR3 loop: CASSRLQGAKNIQYF. In DNA, the CDR3 is TGTGCCAGCAGTCGGCTCCAGGGGGCCAAAAACATTCAGTACTTC.

V gene TRBV2 combines with J gene TRBJ2-7; 7 nucleotides align to TRBD1. The CDR3 totals 14 residues. The J segment lost 4 bases and the V segment lost 5 bases, leaving 8 bases of the junction unmatched. CDR1 SNHLY and CDR2 FYNNEI come from the germline V gene. CDR3 residues: CASSRGGIGYEQYV. Here the CDR3 DNA reads TGTGCCAGCAGTCGAGGGGGCATCGGGTACGAGCAGTACGTC.

The chain recombines TRBV9 with TRBJ2-1, with D perhaps matching TRBD2 (6 bases). V lost 4 bases to trimming and J lost 8 bases, with 16 bases between them. This CDR3 is 14 amino acids long. Germline values: CDR1 SGDLS, CDR2 YYNGEE. The CDR3 nucleotides are TGTGCCAGCAGCAGAACGACTAGAACCCATGAGCAGTTCTTC. This gives the protein CASSRTTRTHEQFF.

The genes are TRBV6-1 and TRBJ1-6, with 7 bases lining up with TRBD1. V dropped 7 bases and J dropped 1; count of bases not matched to a gene: 4. The CDR3 totals 15 residues. Germline CDR1 reads MNHNS; CDR2 reads SASEGT. The CDR3 spells CASTKDRSYNSPLHF. The CDR3, as DNA: TGTGCCAGCACTAAGGACAGGTCCTATAATTCACCCCTCCACTTT.

The chain is built from TRBV5-5 and TRBJ1-1, with 10 nucleotides matching TRBD1. Germline-derived CDR1 and CDR2 are SGHKS and YYEKEE (reference sequence). Germline trimming cut 2 bases from V and 9 bases from J; bases unmatched to any gene: 10. CDR3 length: 15 amino acids. CDR3 bases: TGTGCCAGCAGCTTATATTCGACAGGGGGCGAGAAAGCTTTCTTT. Translated: CASSLYSTGGEKAFF.

The chain joins TRBV7-9 to TRBJ2-1; 8 positions agree with TRBD2. Per germline, CDR1 SEHNR and CDR2 FQNEAQ (reference sequence). This CDR3 region has 17 residues. V was clipped by 0 bases and J by 8 bases; unmatched bases: 12. The chain's CDR3 is CASSLAPGGLAPHEQFF. CDR3 sequence (DNA): TGTGCCAGCAGCTTAGCGCCGGGGGGGCTCGCCCCCCATGAGCAGTTCTTC.

Only a few counts were recorded for this clone. This sequence joins TRBV5-6 and TRBJ2-2; 7 bases are a match to TRBD2. The CDR3 spans 16 residues. Per the germline V gene, CDR1 is SGHDT and CDR2 is YYEEEE. J was trimmed by 2 bases and V by 4 bases; bases with no gene match: 8. Here the CDR3 reads CASSIPGTTNTGELFF. Written as DNA, the CDR3 is TGTGCCAGCAGCATACCCGGGACTACCAACACCGGGGAGCTGTTTTTT.

The V gene is TRBV2, the J gene TRBJ2-1, with 12 bases that match TRBD2. The CDR3 has 17 amino acids. CDR1 SNHLY and CDR2 FYNNEI come from the germline V gene. Trimming cost V 6 bases and J 9 bases; bases outside gene matches: 15. CDR3 bases: TGTGCCAGCAGAATGACTAGCGGGAGTTCCGGCGGTGGTGAGCAGTTCTTC. Its translation: CASRMTSGSSGGGEQFF.

The chain couples TRBV27 to TRBJ1-1; TRBD1 matches at 7 bases. This CDR3 has 15 residues. Germline-derived CDR1 and CDR2 are MNHEY and SMNVEV (reference sequence). With 4 bases clipped from V and 5 bases from J, the junction kept 10 bases outside the gene matches. In DNA, the CDR3 is TGTGCCAGCAGTTCGGAGGGGGCCGTACGGACTGAAGCTTTCTTT. Amino acid sequence: CASSSEGAVRTEAFF.

V gene TRBV5-4 combines with J gene TRBJ1-5; D not certain. Germline CDR1 SGHNT, CDR2 YYREEE (reference sequence). The length of the CDR3 is 14 residues. The V end was cut by 3 bases, the J end by 1 base, with 8 bases between. In nucleotides, the CDR3 is TGTGCCAGCAGCTCCCGCGGGAGCAATCAGCCCCAGCATTTT. Protein product: CASSSRGSNQPQHF.

A note on this clone: One end of the junction fails to match germline, which may point to a read error. The chain links TRBV6-1 to TRBJ1-2, with D perhaps TRBD1 (5 bases). The germline V gene has CDR1 MNHNS and CDR2 SASEGT. This CDR3 has 14 amino acids. CDR3 loop: CASSMTASNYVYTF. Here the CDR3 DNA reads TGTGCCAGCAGTATGACAGCTTCTAACTATGTCTACACCTTC.

The rearrangement links TRBV29-1 to TRBJ1-1; 10 bases line up with TRBD1. J lost 2 bases, V lost 2 bases, and 2 bases had no gene match. Germline CDR1 is SQVTM and CDR2 is ANQGSEA. This CDR3 is 14 amino acids long. The CDR3 spells CSVERTGGNTEAFF. The CDR3 nucleotides read TGCAGCGTTGAACGGACAGGGGGTAACACTGAAGCTTTCTTT. The whole variable domain, remainder taken from reference TRBV29-1 and TRBJ1-1, is SAVISQKPSRDICQRGTSLTIQCQVDSQVTMMFWYRQQPGQSLTLIATANQGSEATYESGFVIDKFPISRPNLTFSTLTVSNMSPEDSSIYLCSVERTGGNTEAFFGQGTRLTVV.

This clone has a single count. This chain connects TRBV28 to TRBJ2-3; 7 bases line up with TRBD1. CDR1 is MDHEN and CDR2 is SYDVKM in the germline V gene. This CDR3 is 15 amino acids long. Germline trimming cut 6 bases from V and 0 bases from J; bases unmatched to any gene: 6. The CDR3 sequence is CASSPTGISTDTQYF. The CDR3 coding sequence is TGTGCCAGCAGCCCGACAGGGATTAGCACAGATACGCAGTATTTT.

The genes are TRBV7-2 and TRBJ2-2, with 7 bases that match TRBD2. V lost 5 bases to trimming and J lost 7 bases; unmatched junction nucleotides: 13. The germline gives CDR1 SGHTA, CDR2 FQGNSA. The CDR3 is 16 residues long. CDR3 bases: TGTGCCAGCAGCGTAGTGGGGAGCGGGGAGGGCGGGGAGCTGTTTTTT. This gives the protein CASSVVGSGEGGELFF.

This chain connects TRBV27 to TRBJ1-5; TRBD1 matches 9 bases. The V gene end was trimmed by 5 bases and the J gene end by 4 bases; junction bases not matched to a gene: 3. CDR3 length equals 14 residues. CDR1 and CDR2 from the germline V gene are MNHEY and SMNVEV (reference sequence). The CDR3 loop is CASSLGTGNQPQHF. For the CDR3, the DNA is TGTGCCAGCAGTCTCGGGACAGGGAATCAGCCCCAGCATTTT.

The V call is TRBV7-3, the J call TRBJ2-1; 9 bases align to TRBD2. CDR1 SGHTA and CDR2 FQGTGA come from the germline V gene. The CDR3 has 17 residues. Trimming removed 1 base from V and 5 bases from J; junction bases left unmatched: 9. CDR3 protein: CASSLNRLAGGDNEQFF. In DNA form, the CDR3 reads TGTGCCAGCAGCTTAAATCGTCTGGCGGGGGGGGACAATGAGCAGTTCTTC.

This chain connects TRBV5-4 to TRBJ2-5; no reliable D call. Germline-derived CDR1 and CDR2 are SGHNT and YYREEE (reference sequence). The CDR3 sequence is 14 residues long. Trimming stripped 1 base from V and 5 bases from J, with 12 bases between. CDR3 amino acids: CASSLSSPRETQYF. DNA of the CDR3: TGTGCCAGCAGCTTGAGCAGCCCGAGGGAGACCCAGTACTTC.

Concerning this clone: At one boundary the junction diverges from the germline segment, which might be a read error. The genes are TRBV9 and TRBJ2-6; 7 bases map to TRBD1. The CDR3 covers 16 residues. CDR1 SGDLS and CDR2 YYNGEE come from the germline V gene. The CDR3 nucleotides are TGTGCCAGCAGCGTAGCTTCGGTTTCAGGGGGCAACGTCCTGACTTTC. Amino acid sequence: CASSVASVSGGNVLTF. The whole variable domain, remainder taken from reference TRBV9 and TRBJ2-6, is DSGVTQTPKHLITATGQRVTLRCSPRSGDLSVYWYQQSLDQGLQFLIQYYNGEERAKGNILERFSAQQFPDLHSELNLSSLELGDSALYFCASSVASVSGGNVLTFGAGSRLTVL.

This rearrangement joins TRBV9 to TRBJ2-5, with D tentatively TRBD1 (5 bases). The CDR3 has 14 amino acids. CDR1 and CDR2 (germline): SGDLS, YYNGEE. V shed 3 bases and J shed 0 bases, with 9 bases lying between them. The DNA for the CDR3 is TGTGCCAGCAGCGAACACAGGTACCAAGAGACCCAGTACTTC. It is translated as CASSEHRYQETQYF.

This chain links TRBV6-5 with TRBJ2-3; the D is unclear. V lost 5 bases, J lost 1 base, and 10 bases lay in between. Germline V gene sequence: CDR1 MNHEY, CDR2 SVGAGI. CDR3 length equals 14 residues. The CDR3 coding sequence is TGTGCCAGCAGTAGCAGGATAGGCACAGATACGCAGTATTTT. Translation: CASSSRIGTDTQYF.

This clone was recorded only once. The rearrangement links TRBV7-9 to TRBJ1-1; 8 nucleotides match TRBD1. Trimming at V came to 3 bases and at J to 6 bases, leaving 12 bases not matched to a gene. In germline, CDR1 is SEHNR, CDR2 FQNEAQ (reference sequence). The CDR3 spans 16 residues. The CDR3 nucleotides are TGTGCCAGCAGCTTTAAGCCGCGGGACAGGACCTCTGAAGCTTTCTTT. Translated, it gives CASSFKPRDRTSEAFF.

This chain connects TRBV12-5 to TRBJ2-1; the match to TRBD1 covers 7 bases. CDR3 length: 13 amino acids. With 9 bases clipped from V and 6 bases from J, the junction kept 8 bases outside the gene matches. Germline CDR1 LGHNT, CDR2 FRNRAP. The CDR3 loop reads CASRTGQSNEQFF. As DNA, the CDR3 is TGTGCTAGCCGGACAGGTCAATCCAATGAGCAGTTCTTC.

The genes are TRBV7-8 and TRBJ1-2; TRBD1 agrees at 9 bases. V shed 5 bases and J 4 bases; nucleotides not matched to a gene: 5. Germline CDR1 SGHVS, CDR2 FQNEAQ. CDR3 length equals 14 residues. The DNA of the CDR3 is TGTGCCAGCAGCCAAAAGACAGGGGGCTATGGCTACACCTTC. It translates to CASSQKTGGYGYTF.

The rearrangement links TRBV19 to TRBJ1-4; possibly TRBD1 for D (5 bases). The CDR3 has 18 residues. V shed 7 bases and J shed 2 bases, with 23 bases lying between them. Germline V gene sequence: CDR1 LNHDA, CDR2 SQIVND (reference sequence). In DNA, the CDR3 is TGTGCCAGTATCAACCCGGGACTCCGGAGGGGTACTAATGAAAAACTGTTTTTT. Translation: CASINPGLRRGTNEKLFF.

This chain links TRBV11-2 with TRBJ2-7; 7 nucleotides match TRBD2. The CDR3 spans 16 residues. The germline V gene encodes CDR1 SGHAT and CDR2 FQNNGV. The J segment lost 0 bases and the V segment lost 2 bases, leaving 7 bases of the junction unmatched. The CDR3 sequence: CASSLPRLAASYEQYV. The CDR3 DNA reads as TGTGCCAGCAGCTTACCCCGGCTAGCGGCCTCCTACGAGCAGTACGTC.

The V call is TRBV27, the J call TRBJ2-1; 10 nucleotides line up with TRBD2. Trimming removed 5 bases from V and 4 bases from J; junction bases left unmatched: 5. CDR3 size: 15 residues. CDR1 is MNHEY, CDR2 SMNVEV, per germline (reference sequence). The CDR3 DNA follows: TGTGCCAGCAGTCAAGCGGGAGGGCCGTACAATGAGCAGTTCTTC. Its protein is CASSQAGGPYNEQFF.